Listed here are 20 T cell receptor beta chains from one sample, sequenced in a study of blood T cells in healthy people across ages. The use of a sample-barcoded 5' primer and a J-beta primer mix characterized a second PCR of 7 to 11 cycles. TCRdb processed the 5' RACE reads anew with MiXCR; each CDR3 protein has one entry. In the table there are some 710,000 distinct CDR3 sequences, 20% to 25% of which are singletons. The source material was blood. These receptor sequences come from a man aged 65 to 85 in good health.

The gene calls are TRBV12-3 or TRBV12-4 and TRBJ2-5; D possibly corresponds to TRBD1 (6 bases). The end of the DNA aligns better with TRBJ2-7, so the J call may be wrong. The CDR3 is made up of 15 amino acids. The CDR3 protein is CASSHMTGKAYEQYF. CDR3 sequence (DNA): TGTGCCAGCAGCCACATGACAGGTAAAGCCTACGAGCAGTACTTC.

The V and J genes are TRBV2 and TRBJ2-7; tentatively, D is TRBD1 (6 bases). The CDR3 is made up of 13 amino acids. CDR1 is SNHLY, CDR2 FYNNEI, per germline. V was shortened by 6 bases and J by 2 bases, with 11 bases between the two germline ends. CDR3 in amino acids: CASRGDTTYEQYV. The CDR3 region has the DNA TGTGCCAGCAGAGGGGACACAACCTACGAGCAGTACGTC.

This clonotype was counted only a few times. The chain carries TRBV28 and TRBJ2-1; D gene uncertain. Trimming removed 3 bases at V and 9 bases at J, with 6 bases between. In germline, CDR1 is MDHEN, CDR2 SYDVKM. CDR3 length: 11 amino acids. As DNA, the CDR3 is TGTGCCAGCAGTTTTTGGGGTGAGCAGTTCTTC. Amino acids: CASSFWGEQFF.

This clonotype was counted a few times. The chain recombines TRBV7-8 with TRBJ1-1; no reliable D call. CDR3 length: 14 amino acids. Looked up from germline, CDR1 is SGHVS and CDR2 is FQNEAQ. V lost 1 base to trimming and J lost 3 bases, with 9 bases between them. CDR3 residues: CASSLDRRDTEAFF. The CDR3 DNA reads TGTGCCAGCAGCTTAGATCGGCGGGACACTGAAGCTTTCTTT.

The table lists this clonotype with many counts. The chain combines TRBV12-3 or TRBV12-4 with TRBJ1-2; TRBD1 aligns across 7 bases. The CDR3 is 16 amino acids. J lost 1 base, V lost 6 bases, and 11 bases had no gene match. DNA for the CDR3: TGTGCCAGCAGCCTACAGACAGGGAAGATTAACTATGGCTACACCTTC. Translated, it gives CASSLQTGKINYGYTF.

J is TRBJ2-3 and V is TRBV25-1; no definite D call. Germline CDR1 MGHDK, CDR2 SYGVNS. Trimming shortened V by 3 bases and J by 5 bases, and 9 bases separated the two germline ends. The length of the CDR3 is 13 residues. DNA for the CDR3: TGTGCCAGCAGTGAGTCCGTGAAAGATACGCAGTATTTT. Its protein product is CASSESVKDTQYF.

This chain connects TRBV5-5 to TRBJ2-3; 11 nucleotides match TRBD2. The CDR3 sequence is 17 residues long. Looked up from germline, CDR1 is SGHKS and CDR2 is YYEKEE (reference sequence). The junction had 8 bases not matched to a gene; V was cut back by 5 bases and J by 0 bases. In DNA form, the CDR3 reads TGTGCCAGCAGATTACCGGGACTAGCGGCAAGCACAGATACGCAGTATTTT. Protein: CASRLPGLAASTDTQYF.

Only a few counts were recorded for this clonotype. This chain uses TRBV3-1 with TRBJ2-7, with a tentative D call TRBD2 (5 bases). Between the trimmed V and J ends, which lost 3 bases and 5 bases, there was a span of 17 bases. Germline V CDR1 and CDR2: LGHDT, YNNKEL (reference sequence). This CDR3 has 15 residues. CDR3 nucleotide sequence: TGTGCCAGCAGCCATAATGAGGGCGGGCGGAACGAGCAGTACGTC. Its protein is CASSHNEGGRNEQYV.

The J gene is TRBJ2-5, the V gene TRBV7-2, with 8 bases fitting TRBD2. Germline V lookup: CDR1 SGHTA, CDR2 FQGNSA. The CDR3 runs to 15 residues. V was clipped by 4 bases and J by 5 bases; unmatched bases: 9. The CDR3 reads CASSSPAGAKETQYF. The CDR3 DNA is TGTGCCAGCAGCTCCCCAGCGGGAGCGAAGGAGACCCAGTACTTC.

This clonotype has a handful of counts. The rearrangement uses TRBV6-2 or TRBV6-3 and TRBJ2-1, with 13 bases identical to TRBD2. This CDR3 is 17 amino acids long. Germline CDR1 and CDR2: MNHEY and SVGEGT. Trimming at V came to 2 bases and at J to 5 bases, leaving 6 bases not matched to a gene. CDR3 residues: CASSYPGLAGANNEQFF. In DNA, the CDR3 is TGTGCCAGCAGTTACCCAGGACTAGCGGGAGCAAACAATGAGCAGTTCTTC.

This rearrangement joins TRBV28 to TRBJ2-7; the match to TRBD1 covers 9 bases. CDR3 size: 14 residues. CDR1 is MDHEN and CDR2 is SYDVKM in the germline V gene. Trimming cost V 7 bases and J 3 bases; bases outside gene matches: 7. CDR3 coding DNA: TGTGCCAGCATCTCCGGGACAGGGAGCTACGAGCAGTACTTC. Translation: CASISGTGSYEQYF.

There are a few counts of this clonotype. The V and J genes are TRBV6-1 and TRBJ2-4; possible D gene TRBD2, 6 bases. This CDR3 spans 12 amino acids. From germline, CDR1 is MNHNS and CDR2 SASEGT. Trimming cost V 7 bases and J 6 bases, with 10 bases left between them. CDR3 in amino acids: CASTPTRNIQYF. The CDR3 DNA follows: TGTGCCAGCACCCCGACTAGAAACATTCAGTACTTC.

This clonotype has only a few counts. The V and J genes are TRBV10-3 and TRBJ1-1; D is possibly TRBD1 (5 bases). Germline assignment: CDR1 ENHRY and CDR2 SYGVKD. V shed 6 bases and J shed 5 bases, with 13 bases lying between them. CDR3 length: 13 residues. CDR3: CAIRRGGETEAFF. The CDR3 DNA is TGTGCCATCAGACGGGGGGGAGAGACTGAAGCTTTCTTT.

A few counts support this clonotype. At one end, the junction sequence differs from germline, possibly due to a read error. The CDR3 coding sequence is TGTGCCAGCTCACGACGGGACATGATGAACTCTGAAGCTTTCTTT. Amino acid sequence: CASSRRDMMNSEAFF. The V call is TRBV18, the J call TRBJ1-1; D might be TRBD1 (6 bases). Looked up from germline, CDR1 is KGHSH and CDR2 is LQKENI. CDR3 length equals 15 residues.

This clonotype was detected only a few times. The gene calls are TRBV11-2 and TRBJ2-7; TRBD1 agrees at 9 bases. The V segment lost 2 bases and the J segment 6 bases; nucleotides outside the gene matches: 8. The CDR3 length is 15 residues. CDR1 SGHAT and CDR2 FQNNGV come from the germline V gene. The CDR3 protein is CASSLTGTGSSEQYF. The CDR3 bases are TGTGCCAGCAGCTTAACCGGGACAGGGTCTTCCGAGCAGTACTTC.

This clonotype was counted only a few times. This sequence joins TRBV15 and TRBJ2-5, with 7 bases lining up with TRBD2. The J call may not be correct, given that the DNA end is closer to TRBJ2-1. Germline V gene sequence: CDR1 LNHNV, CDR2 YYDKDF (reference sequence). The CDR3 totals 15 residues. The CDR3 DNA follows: TGTGCCACCACCCAGTGGGGCGGGAGTGGAAATGAGCAGTTCTTC. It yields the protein CATTQWGGSGNEQFF.

The CDR3 sequence is CASSQELAGGEQYV. DNA for the CDR3: TGTGCCAGCAGCCAAGAACTAGCGGGAGGCGAGCAGTACGTC. The V and J genes are TRBV3-1 and TRBJ2-7; 12 bases agree with TRBD2. The CDR3 runs 14 residues. V was pared by 0 bases and J by 6 bases, with 0 bases of the junction left unmatched. Germline CDR1 and CDR2: LGHDT and YNNKEL (reference sequence).

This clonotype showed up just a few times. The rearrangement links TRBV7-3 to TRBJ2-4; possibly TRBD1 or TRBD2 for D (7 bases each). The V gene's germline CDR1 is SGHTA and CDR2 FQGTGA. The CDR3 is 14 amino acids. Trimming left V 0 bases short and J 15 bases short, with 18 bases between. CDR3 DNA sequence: TGTGCCAGCAGCTTAACGTCTGCAGGGGGGGTTCTGTACTTC. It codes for CASSLTSAGGVLYF.

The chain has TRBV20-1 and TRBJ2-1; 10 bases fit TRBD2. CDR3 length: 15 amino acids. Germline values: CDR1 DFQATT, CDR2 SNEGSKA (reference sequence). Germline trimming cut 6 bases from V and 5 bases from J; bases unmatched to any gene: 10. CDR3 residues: CSATRASGGNNEQFF. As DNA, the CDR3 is TGCAGTGCCACGAGGGCTAGCGGGGGAAACAATGAGCAGTTCTTC.

The CDR3 sequence: CASTLGRDRVWETQYF. The DNA for the CDR3 is TGTGCCAGCACCTTAGGTCGGGACAGGGTATGGGAGACCCAGTACTTC. The chain is built from TRBV28 and TRBJ2-5; 9 nucleotides align to TRBD1. The CDR3 runs 16 residues. From germline, CDR1 is MDHEN and CDR2 SYDVKM. V was clipped by 7 bases and J by 5 bases; unmatched bases: 14. The variable domain in full, completed from reference TRBV28 and TRBJ2-5, reads DVKVTQSSRYLVKRTGEKVFLECVQDMDHENMFWYRQDPGLGLRLIYFSYDVKMKEKGDIPEGYSVSREKKERFSLILESASTNQTSMYLCASTLGRDRVWETQYFGPGTRLLVL.